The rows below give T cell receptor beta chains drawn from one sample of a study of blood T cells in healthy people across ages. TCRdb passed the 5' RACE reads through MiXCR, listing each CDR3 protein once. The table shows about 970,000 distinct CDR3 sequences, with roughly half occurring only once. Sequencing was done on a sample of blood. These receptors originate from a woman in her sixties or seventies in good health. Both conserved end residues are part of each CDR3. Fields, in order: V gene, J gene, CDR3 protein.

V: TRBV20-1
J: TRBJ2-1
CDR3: CSARTTSGFYNEQFF

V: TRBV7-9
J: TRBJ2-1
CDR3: CASSPTAGDHNEQFF

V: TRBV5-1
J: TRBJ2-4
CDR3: CASSLPASGSGWAKNIQYF

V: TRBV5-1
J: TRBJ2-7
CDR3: CASSLGFGADEQYF

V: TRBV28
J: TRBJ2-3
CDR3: CASLAGGSDTQYF

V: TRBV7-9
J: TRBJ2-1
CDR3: CASSQLREGREKTNNEQFF

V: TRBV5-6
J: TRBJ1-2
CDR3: CASRRGPGYTF

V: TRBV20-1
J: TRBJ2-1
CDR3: CSARDGVFAGGTDEQFF

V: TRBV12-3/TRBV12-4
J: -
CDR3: CASSFLTSGRGKTQYF

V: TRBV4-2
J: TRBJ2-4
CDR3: CASSQESGSGKNIQYF

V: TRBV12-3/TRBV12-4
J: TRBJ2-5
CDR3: CASSLVPEETQYF

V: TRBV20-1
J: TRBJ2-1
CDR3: CSATSGTSGDNEQFF

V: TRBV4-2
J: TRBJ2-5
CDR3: CASSPGPTGRVLGETQYF

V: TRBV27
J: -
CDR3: CASSSPSGWGGDEQYF

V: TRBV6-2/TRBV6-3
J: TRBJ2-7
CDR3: CASSSPPRSGSYEQYF

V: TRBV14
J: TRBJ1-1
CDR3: CASSQVPGKYGAFF

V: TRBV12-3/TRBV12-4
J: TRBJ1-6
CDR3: CASSRQGNYNSPLHF

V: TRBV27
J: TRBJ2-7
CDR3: CASSKFGGMQPYEQYF

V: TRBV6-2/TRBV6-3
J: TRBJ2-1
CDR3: CASRDRTSGSLNEQFF

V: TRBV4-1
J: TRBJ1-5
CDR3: CASSPPGGQPQHF

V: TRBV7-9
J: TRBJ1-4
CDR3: CASSSPPGSANEKLFF

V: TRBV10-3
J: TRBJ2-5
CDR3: CAISESFGQTQYF

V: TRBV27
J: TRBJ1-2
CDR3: CASSFYGGTANYGYTF

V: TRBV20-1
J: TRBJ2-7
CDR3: CSVQDGPYERYF

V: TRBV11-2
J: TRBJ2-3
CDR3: CASSLWKTDTQYF

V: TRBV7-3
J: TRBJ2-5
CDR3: CASSPTESSGGTQYF

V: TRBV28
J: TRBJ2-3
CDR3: CASNAFRDTQYF

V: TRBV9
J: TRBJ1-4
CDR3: CASSVGGTPNEKLFF

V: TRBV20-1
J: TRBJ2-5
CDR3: CSAKLAAQETQYF

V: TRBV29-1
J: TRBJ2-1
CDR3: CSLRDRGYNEQFF